This passage covers 14 T cell receptor beta chains from one sample sequenced in a study of control samples from healthy donors and cancer patients. Clones were sequenced by immunoSEQ multiplex PCR, and TCRdb holds only the in-frame ones, with some missing. The data contain some 410,000 clones, approximately 92% of them seen just once; the ten biggest clones take up around 6.4%. Material: PBMCs. The receptors come from a man aged 40-55 years with head and neck cancer.

The V and J genes are TRBV28 and TRBJ2-7; a possible D gene is TRBD1 (5 bases). From germline, CDR1 is MDHEN and CDR2 SYDVKM. The CDR3 is 15 amino acids. The V gene lost 6 bases and the J gene lost 0 bases, with 15 bases spanning the gap. The CDR3 sequence is CASSHPREFSYEQYF. In nucleotides, the CDR3 is TGTGCCAGCAGCCACCCCAGGGAATTCTCCTACGAGCAGTACTTC.

CDR3 in amino acids: CASSQAGSFEQFF. The CDR3 DNA follows: TGTGCCAGCAGCCAAGCGGGAAGCTTTGAGCAGTTCTTC. J is TRBJ2-1 and V is TRBV3-1 (or the pseudogene TRBV3-2); a possible D gene is TRBD2 (5 bases). Trimming pared 1 base from V and 9 bases from J, leaving 10 bases between. Germline V lookup: CDR1 LGHDT, CDR2 YNNKEL (reference sequence). The CDR3 totals 13 residues.

This sequence joins TRBV30 and TRBJ1-1; no clear D. The CDR3 runs 14 residues. V lost 0 bases, J lost 0 bases, and 8 bases lay in between. The germline gives CDR1 GTSNPN, CDR2 SVGIG (reference sequence). As DNA, the CDR3 is TGTGCCTGGAGTGTACCCCAAATGAACACTGAAGCTTTCTTT. It is translated as CAWSVPQMNTEAFF.

This rearrangement joins TRBV10-3 to TRBJ2-1; tentatively, D is TRBD2 (6 bases). V was cut by 0 bases and J by 6 bases, with 9 bases left in between. The V gene's germline CDR1 is ENHRY and CDR2 SYGVKD. The CDR3 has 14 residues. The CDR3 DNA follows: TGTGCCATCAGTGAGTCGTCCGGGAGCAATGAGCAGTTCTTC. Encoded protein: CAISESSGSNEQFF.

The chain combines TRBV5-1 with TRBJ2-5, with 8 positions matching TRBD2. The V gene's germline CDR1 is SGHRS and CDR2 YFSETQ. The CDR3 is 15 residues long. V trimming: 0 bases; J trimming: 2 bases; junction bases outside the gene matches: 3. The CDR3 reads CASSLGRGGQETQYF. CDR3 in DNA: TGCGCCAGCAGCTTGGGACGCGGGGGGCAAGAGACCCAGTACTTC.

CDR3: CASSFDNSYEQYF. The CDR3 nucleotides are TGTGCCAGCAGCTTTGACAACTCCTACGAGCAGTACTTC. The chain combines TRBV7-9 with TRBJ2-7; D is undetermined. In germline, CDR1 is SEHNR, CDR2 FQNEAQ (reference sequence). Trimming pared 3 bases from V and 0 bases from J, leaving 6 bases between. The CDR3 length is 13 residues.

This clone was counted once. The V and J genes are TRBV28 and TRBJ1-2; D is unresolved. Germline-derived CDR1 and CDR2 are MDHEN and SYDVKM. V dropped 8 bases and J dropped 2 bases, with 12 bases sitting between them. The CDR3 has 13 residues. The CDR3: CASEQRSNYGYTF. The DNA of the CDR3 is TGTGCCAGCGAACAGCGATCCAACTATGGCTACACCTTC.

The rearrangement links TRBV5-1 to TRBJ1-4; D is perhaps TRBD1 (6 bases). The germline V gene encodes CDR1 SGHRS and CDR2 YFSETQ. The V end was cut by 4 bases, the J end by 4 bases, with 14 bases between. The CDR3 has 15 amino acids. As DNA, the CDR3 is TGCGCCAGCAGCCCGGGCAGGGGAGATAATGAAAAACTGTTTTTT. This gives the protein CASSPGRGDNEKLFF.

The rearrangement joins TRBV5-3 to TRBJ1-5; no reliable D call. TRBV5-3 carries the ORF label, with uncertain function. V was pared by 0 bases and J by 4 bases, with 5 bases between. The CDR3 covers 13 residues. CDR3 sequence (DNA): TGTGCCAGAAGCTTGGAAGGGAATCAGCCCCAGCATTTT. It encodes CARSLEGNQPQHF.

The chain couples TRBV9 to TRBJ2-3; 13 positions agree with TRBD2. The germline V gene encodes CDR1 SGDLS and CDR2 YYNGEE. The CDR3 contains 18 residues. The junction had 11 bases not matched to a gene; V was cut back by 3 bases and J by 4 bases. The CDR3 DNA follows: TGTGCCAGCAGCGCACCCCTCGCACTAGCGGGAGGGGCAGATACGCAGTATTTT. The encoded protein is CASSAPLALAGGADTQYF.

The rearrangement links TRBV5-6 to TRBJ1-3, with D possibly matching TRBD1 (5 bases). The CDR3 has 16 amino acids. The germline V gene encodes CDR1 SGHDT and CDR2 YYEEEE. The germline V and J ends were trimmed by 3 bases and 1 base, with 14 bases remaining between them. CDR3 nucleotide sequence: TGTGCCAGCAGCTCGACAGACTACATTTCTGGAAACACCATATATTTT. Translating it yields CASSSTDYISGNTIYF. Full variable domain (outside the CDR3, taken from reference TRBV5-6 and TRBJ1-3): DAGVTQSPTHLIKTRGQQVTLRCSPKSGHDTVSWYQQALGQGPQFIFQYYEEEERQRGNFPDRFSGHQFPNYSSELNVNALLLGDSALYLCASSSTDYISGNTIYFGEGSWLTVV.

This clone was seen once. V is TRBV4-2 and J is TRBJ1-6; D gene ambiguous. The CDR3 runs to 16 residues. Germline CDR1 reads LGHNA; CDR2 reads YNFKEQ. V was pared by 1 base and J by 8 bases, with 15 bases between. CDR3 sequence (DNA): TGTGCCAGCAGCCAAGTGTTGCGGGGTAACGATTCACCCCTCCACTTT. Amino acid sequence: CASSQVLRGNDSPLHF.

This chain uses TRBV11-2 with TRBJ2-5; no clear D gene. The V and J ends lost 0 bases and 2 bases respectively, with 10 bases between them. The CDR3 consists of 15 residues. Germline CDR1 SGHAT, CDR2 FQNNGV. The CDR3 spells CASSLDFGFQETQYF. The CDR3 DNA is TGTGCCAGCAGCTTAGATTTTGGGTTTCAAGAGACCCAGTACTTC. Full variable domain (rest looked up from reference TRBV11-2 and TRBJ2-5): EAGVAQSPRYKIIEKRQSVAFWCNPISGHATLYWYQQILGQGPKLLIQFQNNGVVDDSQLPKDRFSAERLKGVDSTLKIQPAKLEDSAVYLCASSLDFGFQETQYFGPGTRLLVL.

The genes are TRBV6-6 and TRBJ1-2, with D maybe TRBD1 (6 bases). This CDR3 has 13 residues. V was cut by 8 bases and J by 4 bases, with 14 bases left in between. CDR1 and CDR2 (germline): MNHNY, SVGAGI (reference sequence). CDR3 bases: TGTGCCAGCTTACAGGGAACGAGCTATGGCTACACCTTC. It is translated as CASLQGTSYGYTF.